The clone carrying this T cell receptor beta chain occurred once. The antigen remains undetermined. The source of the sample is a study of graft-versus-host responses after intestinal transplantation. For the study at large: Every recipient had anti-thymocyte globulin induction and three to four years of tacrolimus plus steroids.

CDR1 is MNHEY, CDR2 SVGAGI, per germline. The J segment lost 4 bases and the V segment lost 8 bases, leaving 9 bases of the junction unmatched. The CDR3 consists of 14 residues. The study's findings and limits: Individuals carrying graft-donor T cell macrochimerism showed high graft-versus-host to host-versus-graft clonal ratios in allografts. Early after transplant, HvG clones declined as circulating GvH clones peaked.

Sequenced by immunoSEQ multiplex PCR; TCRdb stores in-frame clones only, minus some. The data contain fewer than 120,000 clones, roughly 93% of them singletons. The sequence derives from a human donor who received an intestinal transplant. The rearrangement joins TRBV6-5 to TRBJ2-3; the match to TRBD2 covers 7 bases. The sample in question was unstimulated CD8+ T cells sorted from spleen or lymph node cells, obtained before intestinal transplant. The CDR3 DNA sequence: TGTGCCAGCTGCGGCGGGAGACTTCCAGATACGCAGTATTTT. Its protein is CASCGGRLPDTQYF.